This T cell receptor (beta chain) was captured in a study of blood T cells in healthy people across ages. For the study at large: Roughly one uniquely barcoded beta molecule per two T cells was captured. Study-level points and caveats: TCR beta diversity, measured per million T cells, fell in a roughly linear way with age. Unknown CMV status may confound age-related changes in expanded clones.

CDR1 is SGHRS, CDR2 YFSETQ, per germline. This CDR3 is 16 amino acids long. The trim removed 2 bases at V and 0 bases at J, leaving 4 bases unmatched. Using a J-beta primer mix together with a sample-barcoded 5' primer, a second PCR was run for roughly 6 to 12 cycles. TCRdb called the 5' RACE reads again in MiXCR, with one record for every CDR3 protein. Among approximately 800,000 distinct CDR3 sequences listed, roughly 24% were seen once. This clonotype showed up just a few times. Its target is not known. These records were also assigned to another study, of T cells of mothers and their children. That paper states: With the M1S primer of the second PCR, sample barcodes and 2-4 random nucleotides were added.

The chain joins TRBV5-1 to TRBJ2-5, with 10 bases matching TRBD2. The source of this sequence is a boy aged 10-17 years in good health. The sample consisted of blood. The CDR3 here is CASSFRTSGYQETQYF. Written as DNA, the CDR3 is TGCGCCAGCAGCTTTCGGACTAGCGGATACCAAGAGACCCAGTACTTC.